This TCR beta chain came from a study of shared clonotypes between healthy human individuals. Broader study findings: Clonotype sharing among donors likely depends on sequencing depth.

Donation came from healthy HIV-negative adults that had no recent acute infections or vaccinations. Negatively enriched CD4+ T cells were divided by CD45RA into naive and memory. Across several immunoSEQ plates, the genomic DNA of each subset was split evenly. The assay was immunoSEQ multiplex PCR, and TCRdb's table has in-frame clones only and misses some. The sample holds more than 2 million clones, 90% to 95% seen once. To note about this clone: As yet, its antigen is unknown.

The CDR3 covers 16 residues. V was clipped by 0 bases and J by 4 bases; unmatched bases: 6. The germline V gene encodes CDR1 SEHNR and CDR2 FQNEAQ (reference sequence). This chain connects TRBV7-9 to TRBJ2-5; 9 bases agree with TRBD2. The sample was naive CD4+ T cells sorted from blood. Specified subset: CD45RA+ positively selected. The TCR sequence derives from a man aged 18 to 30 in good health. The CDR3 region is CASSLARAGGPETQYF. CDR3 nucleotide sequence: TGTGCCAGCAGCTTAGCGCGGGCGGGAGGGCCAGAGACCCAGTACTTC.